These T cell receptor beta chains were read from a single sample in a study of T cell responses to AZD1222 COVID-19 vaccine. TCRdb's copy holds only in-frame clones and misses some; the assay was immunoSEQ multiplex PCR. The sample yields roughly 130,000 clones, 75% to 90% seen once. Material: peripheral blood, obtained on day 0 of AZD1222 vaccination. These receptors were taken from an adult in good health. Each CDR3 is given with its conserved first and last residue. D genes are given only for firm matches. The size entry is marked missing in some rows and otherwise reads once, few, many or a size class.

v_call	clone_size	j_call	d_call	cdr3_aa	cdr3_nt
TRBV12-3/TRBV12-4	-	TRBJ1-1	-	CASSLAVNTEAFF	TGTGCCAGCAGTTTAGCCGTGAACACTGAAGCTTTCTTT
TRBV2	-	TRBJ1-6	-	CASKAGDNSPLHF	TGTGCCAGCAAGGCGGGAGATAATTCACCCCTCCACTTT
TRBV3-1/TRBV3-2	-	TRBJ1-2	-	CASRENFYGYTF	TGTGCCAGCCGGGAGAATTTCTATGGCTACACCTTC
TRBV4-1	-	TRBJ1-2	TRBD1	CASSQGGGQGFNGYGYTF	TGCGCCAGCAGCCAAGGGGGGGGACAGGGTTTCAACGGGTATGGCTACACCTTC
TRBV4-1	-	TRBJ1-2	TRBD1	CASSLSPGQGRGYTF	TGCGCCAGCAGCCTTTCCCCCGGACAGGGCCGTGGCTACACCTTC
TRBV28	-	TRBJ1-6	TRBD1	CASDEGDSSSYNSPLHF	TGTGCCAGTGACGAGGGGGACAGTAGCTCCTATAATTCACCCCTCCACTTT
TRBV10-3	-	TRBJ1-1	TRBD1	CAISNSGTGYTEAFF	TGTGCCATCAGTAATTCCGGGACAGGTTACACTGAAGCTTTCTTT
TRBV7-3	-	TRBJ2-5	-	CASSYDSEETQYF	TGTGCCAGCAGCTACGACAGTGAAGAGACCCAGTACTTC
TRBV7-8	-	TRBJ2-7	-	CASSSGSLDEQYF	TGTGCCAGCAGCTCCGGGTCCCTCGACGAGCAGTACTTC
TRBV10-3	-	TRBJ1-4	TRBD1	CAISEKGADEKLFF	TGTGCCATCAGTGAGAAGGGGGCGGACGAAAAACTGTTTTTT
TRBV24-1	once	TRBJ1-2	-	CATRRGADYGYTF	TGTGCCACCAGACGCGGGGCGGACTATGGCTACACCTTC
TRBV7-8	-	TRBJ2-5	-	CASSPETQYF	TGTGCCAGCAGCCCTGAGACCCAGTACTTC
TRBV18	-	TRBJ2-2	-	CASSPGGTGELFF	TGTGCCAGCTCACCAGGGGGCACCGGGGAGCTGTTTTTT
TRBV11-2	-	TRBJ2-7	-	CASSLEQFSYEQYF	TGTGCCAGCAGCTTAGAACAGTTTTCCTACGAGCAGTACTTC
TRBV20-1	-	TRBJ1-2	-	CSASKGADYGYTF	TGCAGTGCTAGTAAAGGGGCGGACTATGGCTACACCTTC
TRBV30	-	TRBJ1-5	-	CAWSRRGTLYSNQPQHF	TGTGCCTGGAGTAGGAGGGGCACCCTATATAGCAATCAGCCCCAGCATTTT
TRBV24-1	-	TRBJ1-2	TRBD1	CATSDRDRGTYGYTF	TGTGCCACCAGTGATCGGGACAGGGGGACCTATGGCTACACCTTC
TRBV11-3	-	TRBJ2-1	-	CASSLDRLSDEQFF	TGTGCCAGCAGCTTAGATCGTTTATCGGATGAGCAGTTCTTC
TRBV15	-	TRBJ1-1	TRBD1	CATSNRGVEEAFF	TGTGCCACCAGCAACAGGGGGGTGGAAGAAGCTTTCTTT
TRBV27	-	TRBJ2-2	TRBD1	CASRPTGGLTGELFF	TGTGCCAGCAGGCCCACAGGGGGTCTCACCGGGGAGCTGTTTTTT
TRBV3-1/TRBV3-2	-	TRBJ1-5	-	CASSLGPIKNSNQPQHF	TGTGCCAGCAGCCTGGGACCGATCAAGAATAGCAATCAGCCCCAGCATTTT
TRBV2	once	TRBJ1-5	-	CASSDGGRHNQPQHF	TGTGCCAGCAGTGACGGGGGACGGCACAATCAGCCCCAGCATTTT
TRBV4-2	-	TRBJ2-3	-	CASSQAAGTSTDTQYF	TGTGCCAGCAGCCAAGCGGCGGGTACTAGCACAGATACGCAGTATTTT
TRBV7-3	-	TRBJ2-1	-	CASSLTTRESTEQFF	TGTGCCAGCAGCTTAACGACTAGAGAGTCTACTGAGCAGTTCTTC
TRBV11-3	-	TRBJ2-1	-	CASSLEGGLGYNEQFF	TGTGCCAGCAGCTTAGAAGGGGGGTTGGGGTACAATGAGCAGTTCTTC
TRBV11-2	-	TRBJ2-7	TRBD1	CASSFQGAGQYF	TGTGCCAGCAGCTTTCAGGGGGCTGGACAGTACTTC
TRBV25-1	-	TRBJ1-5	-	CASSQGNQPQHF	TGTGCCAGCAGCCAAGGGAATCAGCCCCAGCATTTT
TRBV6-5	once	TRBJ1-1	TRBD1	CASSYSHRGVTEAFF	TGTGCCAGCAGTTACTCACACAGGGGGGTTACTGAAGCTTTCTTT
TRBV19	-	TRBJ1-1	TRBD1	CASSTPGTGSTEAFF	TGTGCCAGTAGTACCCCCGGGACAGGGTCCACTGAAGCTTTCTTT
TRBV29-1	once	TRBJ2-2	TRBD1	CSTWDRTTGELFF	TGCAGCACATGGGACAGGACCACCGGGGAGCTGTTTTTT
TRBV21-1	-	TRBJ2-7	-	CASSKLETAYEQYF	TGTGCCAGCAGCAAATTAGAGACAGCCTACGAGCAGTACTTC
TRBV18	-	TRBJ2-7	-	CASSFSYEQYF	TGTGCCAGCTCATTCTCCTACGAGCAGTACTTC
TRBV7-9	-	TRBJ1-2	TRBD1	CASSTPGGDYGYTF	TGTGCCAGCAGCACGCCAGGGGGCGACTATGGCTACACCTTC
TRBV6-5	-	TRBJ1-2	-	CASGRGPYGYTF	TGTGCCAGCGGCCGAGGGCCCTATGGCTACACCTTC
TRBV2	-	TRBJ1-3	-	CASSLRGQSSGNTIYF	TGTGCCAGCAGCCTCCGAGGACAGAGCTCTGGAAACACCATATATTTT
TRBV2	once	TRBJ2-7	-	CASAGSLRAYEQYF	TGTGCCAGCGCGGGTAGCTTGAGGGCCTACGAGCAGTACTTC
TRBV7-2	-	TRBJ2-1	TRBD1	CASSPRGTGANEQFF	TGTGCCAGCAGCCCACGAGGGACAGGGGCCAATGAGCAGTTCTTC
TRBV7-2	-	TRBJ1-3	-	CASSQQSQGGGNTIYF	TGTGCCAGCAGCCAGCAGTCTCAGGGAGGTGGAAACACCATATATTTT
TRBV6-1	-	TRBJ1-5	TRBD1	CASSENEAGGYDQPQHF	TGTGCCAGCAGTGAAAATGAGGCAGGGGGTTACGATCAGCCCCAGCATTTT
TRBV5-1	-	TRBJ2-3	TRBD2	CASSSGLAADTQYF	TGCGCCAGCAGCTCCGGACTAGCGGCAGATACGCAGTATTTT
TRBV3-1/TRBV3-2	-	TRBJ1-6	-	CASSQEPNSPLHF	TGTGCCAGCAGCCAAGAGCCCAATTCACCCCTCCACTTT
TRBV14	-	TRBJ2-1	-	CASSPGLYNEQFF	TGTGCCAGCAGCCCCGGACTGTACAATGAGCAGTTCTTC
TRBV6-1	-	TRBJ1-4	-	CASSESPANEKLFF	TGTGCCAGCAGTGAGAGTCCGGCTAATGAAAAACTGTTTTTT
TRBV3-1/TRBV3-2	-	TRBJ2-1	-	CASSQQSIDEQFF	TGTGCCAGCAGCCAACAGTCCATAGATGAGCAGTTCTTC
TRBV2	-	TRBJ2-7	-	CASSGNSYEQYF	TGTGCCAGCAGTGGAAATTCCTACGAGCAGTACTTC
TRBV6-5	-	TRBJ2-5	-	CASSSGVILYF	TGTGCCAGCAGTTCCGGGGTGATCCTGTACTTC
TRBV19	-	TRBJ1-4	-	CASAARTGYTANEKLFF	TGTGCCAGTGCCGCCCGAACAGGGTATACAGCTAATGAAAAACTGTTTTTT
TRBV29-1	-	TRBJ2-4	TRBD1	CSVEKWQGAQANIQYF	TGCAGCGTTGAAAAATGGCAGGGGGCGCAGGCAAACATTCAGTACTTC
TRBV28	once	TRBJ2-1	-	CASRGGGRDEQFF	TGTGCCAGCAGGGGGGGTGGCCGGGATGAGCAGTTCTTC
TRBV7-9	-	TRBJ2-7	TRBD1	CASSTWDSTYEQYF	TGTGCCAGCAGCACCTGGGACAGCACTTACGAGCAGTACTTC
TRBV4-2	-	TRBJ1-2	TRBD1	CASSQSTGTGLGTF	TGTGCCAGCAGCCAAAGTACCGGGACAGGGTTGGGCACCTTC
TRBV4-1	-	TRBJ2-7	-	CASSPRRAAAAYEQYF	TGCGCCAGCAGCCCACGGCGGGCAGCTGCCGCATACGAGCAGTACTTC
TRBV3-1/TRBV3-2	-	TRBJ1-2	-	CASSQKAEGFYGYTF	TGTGCCAGCAGCCAAAAGGCGGAGGGGTTCTATGGCTACACCTTC
TRBV6-5	-	TRBJ2-3	TRBD2	CASRSGGTDTQYF	TGTGCCAGCAGGAGCGGGGGCACAGATACGCAGTATTTT
TRBV30	-	TRBJ1-4	-	CASSEGGKLFF	TGTGCTAGTTCGGAGGGTGGAAAACTGTTTTTT